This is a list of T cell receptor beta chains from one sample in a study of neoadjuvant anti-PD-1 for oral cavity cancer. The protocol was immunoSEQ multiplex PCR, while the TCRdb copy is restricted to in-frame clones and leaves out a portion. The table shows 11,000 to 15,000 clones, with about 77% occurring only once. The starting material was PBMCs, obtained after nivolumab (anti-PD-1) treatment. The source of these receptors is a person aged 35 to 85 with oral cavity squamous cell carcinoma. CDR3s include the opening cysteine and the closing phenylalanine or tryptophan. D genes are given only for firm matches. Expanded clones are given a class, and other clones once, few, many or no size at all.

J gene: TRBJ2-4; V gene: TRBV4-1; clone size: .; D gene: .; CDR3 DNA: TGCGCCAGCAGCCATGACAGGGAGGACATTCAGTACTTC; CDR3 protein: CASSHDREDIQYF
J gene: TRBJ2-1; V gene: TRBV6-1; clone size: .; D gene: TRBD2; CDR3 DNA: TGTGCCAGCAGTGATCCTTGGACTAGTTTTCGGAATGAGCAGTTCTTC; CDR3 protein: CASSDPWTSFRNEQFF
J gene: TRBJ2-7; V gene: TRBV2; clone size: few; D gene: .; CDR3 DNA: TGTGCCAGCAAGGGCGGACCGGGCGAGCAGTACTTC; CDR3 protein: CASKGGPGEQYF
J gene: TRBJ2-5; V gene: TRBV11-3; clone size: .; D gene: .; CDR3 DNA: TGTGCCAGCAGTCAAAGGCCGGGAGAGACCCAGTACTTC; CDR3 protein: CASSQRPGETQYF
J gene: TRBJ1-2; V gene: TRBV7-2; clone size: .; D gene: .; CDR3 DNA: TGTGCCAGCAGCTTATATAGGACCGAATATGGCTACACCTTC; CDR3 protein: CASSLYRTEYGYTF
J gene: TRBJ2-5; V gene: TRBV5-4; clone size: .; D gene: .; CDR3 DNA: TGTGCCAGCAGCTTGGGGTACGAAGGTAGTCGGCAAGAGACCCAGTACTTC; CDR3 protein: CASSLGYEGSRQETQYF
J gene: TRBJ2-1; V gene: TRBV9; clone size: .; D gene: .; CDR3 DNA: TGTGCCAGCAGCGTAGATAGAATCCTCGGGGGAACCTACAATGAGCAGTTCTTC; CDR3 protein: CASSVDRILGGTYNEQFF
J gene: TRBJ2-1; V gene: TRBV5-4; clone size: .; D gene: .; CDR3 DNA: TGTGCCAGCAGCTTTAACGCCCGTAATGAGCAGTTCTTC; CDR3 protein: CASSFNARNEQFF
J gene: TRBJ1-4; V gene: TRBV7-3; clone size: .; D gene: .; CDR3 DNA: TGTGCCAGCAGCCTTCGAGGGGCGTGGGTAACTAATGAAAAACTGTTTTTT; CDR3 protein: CASSLRGAWVTNEKLFF
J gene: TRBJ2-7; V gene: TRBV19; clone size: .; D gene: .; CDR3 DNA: TGTGCCAGTAGTAAGCCCCCCCGTATAGAGCAGTACTTC; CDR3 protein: CASSKPPRIEQYF
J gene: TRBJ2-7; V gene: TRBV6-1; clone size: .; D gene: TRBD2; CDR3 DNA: TGTGCCAGCAGTGAGGGGACTAGCGGGTATCAATACGAGCAGTACTTC; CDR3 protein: CASSEGTSGYQYEQYF
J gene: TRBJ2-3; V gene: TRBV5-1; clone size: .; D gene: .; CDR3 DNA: TGCGCCAGCAGCCCGCCAAGCACAGATACGCAGTATTTT; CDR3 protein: CASSPPSTDTQYF
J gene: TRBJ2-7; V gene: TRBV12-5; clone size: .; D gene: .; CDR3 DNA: TGTGCTAGTGCGATAGGGGACACCAACTCCTACGAGCAGTACTTC; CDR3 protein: CASAIGDTNSYEQYF
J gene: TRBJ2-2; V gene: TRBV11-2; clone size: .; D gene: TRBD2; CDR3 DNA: TGTGCCAGCAGCTCCACAAGCGGGGGGTCCAGTCCCGGGGAGCTGTTTTTT; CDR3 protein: CASSSTSGGSSPGELFF
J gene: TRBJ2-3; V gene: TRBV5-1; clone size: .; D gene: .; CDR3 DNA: TGCGCCAGCAGCTTAACGGGAACCCCAGATACGCAGTATTTT; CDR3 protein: CASSLTGTPDTQYF
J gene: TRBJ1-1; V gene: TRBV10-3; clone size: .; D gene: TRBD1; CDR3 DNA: TGTGCCATCACCGGAGGACAGGGCACTGAAGCTTTCTTT; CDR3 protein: CAITGGQGTEAFF
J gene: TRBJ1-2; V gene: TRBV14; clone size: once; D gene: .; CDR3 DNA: TGTGCCAGCAGCCAAGTGACGGATGGCTACACCTTC; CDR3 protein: CASSQVTDGYTF
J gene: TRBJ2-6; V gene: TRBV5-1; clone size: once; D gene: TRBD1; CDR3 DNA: TGCGCCAGCAGCTTAGGGACAGTCTCTGGGGCCAACGTCCTGACTTTC; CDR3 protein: CASSLGTVSGANVLTF
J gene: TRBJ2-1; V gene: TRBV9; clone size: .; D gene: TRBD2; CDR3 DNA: TGTGCCAGCAGCGTAGTCGCGGGAGGGATAAGGGGTGAGCAGTTCTTC; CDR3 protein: CASSVVAGGIRGEQFF
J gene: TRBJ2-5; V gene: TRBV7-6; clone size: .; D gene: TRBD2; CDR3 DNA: TGTGCCAGCAGCTTAGGGGGCGGCGGGGGGGTTCAAGAGACCCAGTACTTC; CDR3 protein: CASSLGGGGGVQETQYF
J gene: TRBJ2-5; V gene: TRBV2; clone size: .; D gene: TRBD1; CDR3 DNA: TGTGCCAGCGACAGGGTCTTACGGAAGACCCAGTACTTC; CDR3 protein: CASDRVLRKTQYF
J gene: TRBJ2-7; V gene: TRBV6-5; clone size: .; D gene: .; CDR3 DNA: TGTGCCAGCAGCCAAGGGGGACTCGAGCAGTACTTC; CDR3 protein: CASSQGGLEQYF
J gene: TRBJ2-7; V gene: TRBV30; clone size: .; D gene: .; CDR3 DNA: TGTGCTTGGGACTCCGGGAGTTCCTACGAGCAGTACTTC; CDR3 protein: CAWDSGSSYEQYF
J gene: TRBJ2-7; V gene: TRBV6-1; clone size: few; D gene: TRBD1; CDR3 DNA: TGTGCCGTACAACAGGGGACCTCCTACGAGCAGTACTTC; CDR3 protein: CAVQQGTSYEQYF
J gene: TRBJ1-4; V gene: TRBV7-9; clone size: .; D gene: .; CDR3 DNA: TGTGCCAGCAGCCACCGGACAGAGCTGGGAAAACTGTTTTTT; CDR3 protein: CASSHRTELGKLFF
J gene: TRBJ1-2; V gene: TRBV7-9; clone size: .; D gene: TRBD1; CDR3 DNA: TGTGCCAGCAGCTTAGTGACAGGGCCCGCAGCTAACTATGGCTACACCTTC; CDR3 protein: CASSLVTGPAANYGYTF